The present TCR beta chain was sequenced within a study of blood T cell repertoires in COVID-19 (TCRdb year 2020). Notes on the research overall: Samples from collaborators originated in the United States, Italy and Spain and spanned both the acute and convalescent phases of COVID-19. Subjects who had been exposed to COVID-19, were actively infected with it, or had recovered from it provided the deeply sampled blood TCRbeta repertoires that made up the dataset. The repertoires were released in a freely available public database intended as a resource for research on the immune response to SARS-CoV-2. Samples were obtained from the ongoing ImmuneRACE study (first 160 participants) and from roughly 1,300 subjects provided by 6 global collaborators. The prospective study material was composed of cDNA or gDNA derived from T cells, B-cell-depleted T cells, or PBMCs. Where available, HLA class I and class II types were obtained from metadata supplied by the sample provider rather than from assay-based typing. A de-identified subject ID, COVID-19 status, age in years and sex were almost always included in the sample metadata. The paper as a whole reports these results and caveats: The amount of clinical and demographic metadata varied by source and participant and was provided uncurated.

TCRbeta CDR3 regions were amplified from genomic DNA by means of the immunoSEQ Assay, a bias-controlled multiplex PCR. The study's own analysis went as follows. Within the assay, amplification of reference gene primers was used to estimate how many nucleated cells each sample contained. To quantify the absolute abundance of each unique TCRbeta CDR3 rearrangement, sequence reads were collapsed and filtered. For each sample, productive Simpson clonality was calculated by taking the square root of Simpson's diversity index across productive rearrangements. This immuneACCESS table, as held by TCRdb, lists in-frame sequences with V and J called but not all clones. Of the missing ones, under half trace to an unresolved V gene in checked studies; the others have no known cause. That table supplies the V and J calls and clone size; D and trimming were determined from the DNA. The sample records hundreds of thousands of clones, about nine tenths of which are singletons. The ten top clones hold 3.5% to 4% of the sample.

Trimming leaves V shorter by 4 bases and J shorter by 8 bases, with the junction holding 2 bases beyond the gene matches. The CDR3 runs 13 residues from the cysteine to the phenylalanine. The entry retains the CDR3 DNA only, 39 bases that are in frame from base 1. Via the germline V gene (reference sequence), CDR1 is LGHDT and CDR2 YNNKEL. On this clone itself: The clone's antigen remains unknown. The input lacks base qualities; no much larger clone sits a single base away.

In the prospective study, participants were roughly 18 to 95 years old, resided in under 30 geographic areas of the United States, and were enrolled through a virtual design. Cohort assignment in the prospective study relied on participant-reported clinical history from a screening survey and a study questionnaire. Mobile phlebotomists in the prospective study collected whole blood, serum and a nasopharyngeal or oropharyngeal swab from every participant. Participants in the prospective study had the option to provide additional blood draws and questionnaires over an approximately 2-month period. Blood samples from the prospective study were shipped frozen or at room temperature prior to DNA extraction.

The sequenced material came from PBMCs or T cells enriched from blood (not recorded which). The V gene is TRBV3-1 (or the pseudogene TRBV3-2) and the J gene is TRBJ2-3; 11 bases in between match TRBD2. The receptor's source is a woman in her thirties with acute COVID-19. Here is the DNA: TGTGCCAGCAGCCGACTAGCGGGGCCTACGCAGTATTTT. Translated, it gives CASSRLAGPTQYF.